This T cell receptor (beta chain) derives from a study of blood T cell repertoires in COVID-19. Per germline, CDR1 MNHEY and CDR2 SVGAGI. Between the trimmed V and J ends, which lost 6 bases and 0 bases, there was a span of 9 bases. The CDR3 sequence is 14 residues long. Clones were sequenced by immunoSEQ multiplex PCR, and TCRdb holds only the in-frame ones, with some missing. The sample carries approximately 670,000 clones, 75% to 90% recorded once. The rearrangement links TRBV6-5 to TRBJ2-1, with a tentative D call TRBD1 (5 bases). Source material: peripheral blood. This sequence originates from a woman aged 18-29 years with acute or convalescent COVID-19. The CDR3 DNA sequence: TGTGCCAGCAGCGCCAGGGTCTCCTACAATGAGCAGTTCTTC. Its protein is CASSARVSYNEQFF.